The 20 T cell receptor beta chains listed next were all sequenced from one sample in a study of tumor-infiltrating lymphocytes in glioblastoma multiforme. Multiple V-beta primers and a C-beta primer amplified TCRB from RNA. TCRdb re-called the multiplex PCR reads through MiXCR, storing one row per CDR3 protein. The table includes about 13,000 distinct CDR3 sequences, almost 65% detected once. Sequencing input: brain tumor tissue. All receptors come from a male donor with glioblastoma.

Note on this clonotype: Because it lacks the conserved phenylalanine or tryptophan at the end, this CDR3 is likely a read error. The chain combines TRBV11-2 with TRBJ2-7, with TRBD1 matching over 10 bases. The ends lost 5 bases at V and 9 bases at J; junction bases unmatched: 22. The germline V gene has CDR1 SGHAT and CDR2 FQNNGV. The CDR3 totals 18 residues. The CDR3 here is CASSALQLTGGPIRGQYL. The DNA for the CDR3 is TGTGCCAGCAGCGCTCTTCAACTGACAGGGGGCCCTATACGGGGGCAGTACTTA.

This clonotype was seen ten or more times. The rearrangement links TRBV7-8 to TRBJ2-5, with D perhaps matching TRBD2 (6 bases). CDR1 is SGHVS and CDR2 is FQNEAQ in the germline V gene. Trimming took 5 bases from V and 3 from J, leaving 16 bases between them. The CDR3 sequence is 15 residues long. This chain's CDR3 is CASSPPPGVKETQYF. The CDR3 DNA is TGTGCCAGCAGCCCGCCACCGGGGGTTAAAGAGACCCAGTACTTC.

This clonotype was picked up many times. The V call is TRBV28, the J call TRBJ2-1, with 8 bases aligning to TRBD2. Trimming took 2 bases from V and 5 from J; bases not matched to a gene: 11. This CDR3 is 17 amino acids long. In germline, CDR1 is MDHEN, CDR2 SYDVKM. CDR3 coding DNA: TGTGCCAGCAGTTTAGGGTGGCGGGAGGATTTCCACAATGAGCAGTTCTTC. It translates to CASSLGWREDFHNEQFF.

This chain uses TRBV12-3 or TRBV12-4 with TRBJ1-1, with D possibly matching TRBD1 (5 bases). The CDR3 consists of 18 residues. V dropped 7 bases and J dropped 0 bases, with 24 bases sitting between them. In DNA, the CDR3 is TGTGCCAGCACCCCTGGGGGTCATGGTACGTTCTTGAACACTGAAGCTTTCTTT. Translated: CASTPGGHGTFLNTEAFF.

The rearrangement joins TRBV12-3 or TRBV12-4 to TRBJ2-3; 14 nucleotides align to TRBD2. This CDR3 is built from 18 residues. V shed 6 bases and J 5 bases; nucleotides not matched to a gene: 13. The CDR3 loop reads CASRTGLAGGKGRDTQYF. The CDR3 bases are TGTGCCAGCAGAACTGGACTAGCGGGAGGCAAAGGGCGAGATACGCAGTATTTT.

The chain recombines TRBV6-6 with TRBJ2-7; possible D gene TRBD1, 6 bases. This CDR3 has 16 residues. Trimming stripped 0 bases from V and 3 bases from J, with 15 bases between. Germline loops: CDR1 MNHNY, CDR2 SVGAGI (reference sequence). The CDR3 DNA follows: TGTGCCAGCAGTTACTCGGTGTACAGGGAGTTCTACGAGCAGTACTTC. Its translation: CASSYSVYREFYEQYF.

The gene calls are TRBV4-2 and TRBJ2-7; D is unresolved. Per germline, CDR1 LGHNA and CDR2 YNFKEQ. V shed 3 bases and J shed 6 bases, with 15 bases lying between them. The CDR3 runs 14 residues. CDR3 loop: CASSQELNLGEQYF. The CDR3 DNA reads TGTGCCAGCAGCCAGGAACTCAACTTGGGCGAGCAGTACTTC.

For this clonotype: An end of the junction does not agree with germline; a read error may underlie this. V usage is TRBV20-1 and J usage is TRBJ2-5; D possibly corresponds to TRBD2 (5 bases). This CDR3 is 15 amino acids long. Looked up from germline, CDR1 is DFQATT and CDR2 is SNEGSKA (reference sequence). The chain's CDR3 is CSVREGSWRAETQYF. In nucleotides, the CDR3 is TGCAGTGTTAGAGAAGGTTCCTGGCGGGCAGAGACCCAGTACTTC.

In its sample, this clonotype was seen many times. The chain carries TRBV10-3 and TRBJ1-1; D gene ambiguous. Trimming pared 7 bases from V and 7 bases from J, leaving 13 bases between. Looked up from germline, CDR1 is ENHRY and CDR2 is SYGVKD. The CDR3 contains 12 residues. The CDR3 is CAIKIEEGEAFF. As DNA, the CDR3 is TGTGCCATCAAAATCGAGGAAGGTGAAGCTTTCTTT.

By share of the sample, this clonotype is medium-sized. This sequence joins TRBV10-3 and TRBJ2-7, with a possible D match to TRBD2 (5 bases). Germline V gives CDR1 ENHRY, CDR2 SYGVKD. Trimming stripped 0 bases from V and 7 bases from J, with 10 bases between. This CDR3 is built from 13 residues. CDR3 in DNA: TGTGCCATCAGTGAGTCGAGGGCCACTGAGCAGTACTTC. Protein product: CAISESRATEQYF.

This clonotype was seen only a few times. Since the CDR3 does not end with the conserved phenylalanine or tryptophan, this likely comes from a read error. This chain links TRBV6-1 with TRBJ2-1; TRBD1 aligns across 8 bases. There are 18 residues in the CDR3. Germline CDR1 reads MNHNS; CDR2 reads SASEGT. The CDR3 DNA is TGTGCCAACAGTGAAGCTCGAACCGCAGGGGGCGCGATCGATGAGCAGTTCCTC. This gives the protein CANSEARTAGGAIDEQFL.

The chain employs TRBV5-1 and TRBJ2-5; no reliable D call. Germline lookup yields CDR1 SGHRS and CDR2 YFSETQ. Trimming pared 5 bases from V and 4 bases from J, leaving 9 bases between. The CDR3 contains 12 residues. In DNA form, the CDR3 reads TGCGCCAGCAGTCAGGTCCGAGAGACCCAGTACTTC. It is translated as CASSQVRETQYF.

On this clonotype itself: At one of its ends the junction is not consistent with the germline gene, which may arise from a read error. V gene TRBV28 combines with J gene TRBJ1-6; 8 nucleotides line up with TRBD1. Germline V gene sequence: CDR1 MDHEN, CDR2 SYDVKM. This CDR3 region has 17 residues. The CDR3, as DNA: TGTGTCAGCAGCCCTCCCCCGGGACAGGTCTATAATTCACCCCTCCACTTT. Amino acids: CVSSPPPGQVYNSPLHF.

This clonotype was found many times. This chain links TRBV24-1 with TRBJ2-1; a possible D gene is TRBD1 (5 bases). This CDR3 comprises 15 residues. CDR1 is KGHDR, CDR2 SFDVKD, per germline. The ends were cut back, 4 bases at V and 0 bases at J, with 9 bases in the middle. In DNA, the CDR3 is TGTGCCACCAGTGACCTTACAGGCTCCTACAATGAGCAGTTCTTC. Translating it yields CATSDLTGSYNEQFF.

As for this clonotype: The germline gene is not matched at one end of the junction; a read error may be the cause. The V and J genes are TRBV20-1 and TRBJ2-7; 11 bases map to TRBD2. CDR3 size: 14 residues. Germline V gene data show CDR1 as DFQATT and CDR2 as SNEGSKA (reference sequence). CDR3 in DNA: TGTAGTGCTTATCGACTAGCGGGATCCTACGAGCAGTACTTC. Its translation: CSAYRLAGSYEQYF.

V gene TRBV30 combines with J gene TRBJ2-2, with 10 positions matching TRBD2. Germline trimming cut 2 bases from V and 7 bases from J; bases unmatched to any gene: 7. There are 15 residues in the CDR3. Per germline, CDR1 GTSNPN and CDR2 SVGIG (reference sequence). The CDR3 DNA follows: TGTGCCTGGAGTAGGCTAGCGGGAGCGGGCGGGGAGCTGTTTTTT. Its protein product is CAWSRLAGAGGELFF. The entire variable domain, with the rest obtained from reference TRBV30 and TRBJ2-2, is as follows: SQTIHQWPATLVQPVGSPLSLECTVEGTSNPNLYWYRQAAGRGLQLLFYSVGIGQISSEVPQNLSASRPQDRQFILSSKKLLLSDSGFYLCAWSRLAGAGGELFFGEGSRLTVL.

A single count supports this clonotype. One end of the junction varies from germline; a read error may be responsible. The CDR3 sequence: CSVEGYYGQYF. The CDR3 nucleotides are TGCAGCGTTGAAGGCTACTACGGGCAGTACTTC. The chain couples TRBV29-1 to TRBJ2-7; the D is unclear. CDR1 SQVTM and CDR2 ANQGSEA come from the germline V gene. CDR3 size: 11 residues.

The V gene is TRBV20-1, the J gene TRBJ2-7; possible D gene TRBD2, 6 bases. Trimming cost V 0 bases and J 9 bases, with 21 bases left between them. The CDR3 loop spans 15 amino acids. CDR1 DFQATT and CDR2 SNEGSKA come from the germline V gene (reference sequence). The DNA of the CDR3 is TGCAGTGCTAGAGAAGGGACTTCGGAGGGCTATGGGCAGTACTTC. Its protein product is CSAREGTSEGYGQYF.

CDR3 amino acids: CSARQPEQFF. For the CDR3, the DNA is TGCAGTGCCCGACAACCTGAGCAGTTCTTC. The rearrangement links TRBV20-1 to TRBJ2-1, with D hard to call. Between the trimmed V and J ends, which lost 6 bases and 9 bases, there was a span of 9 bases. The length of the CDR3 is 10 residues. The germline V gene encodes CDR1 DFQATT and CDR2 SNEGSKA (reference sequence).

A remark on this clonotype: The junction does not match germline at one end; this may be a read error. J is TRBJ2-7 and V is TRBV5-1; 8 bases line up with TRBD2. The CDR3 spans 15 residues. CDR1 is SGHRS and CDR2 is YFSETQ in the germline V gene. CDR3 protein: CASSLDASGPYGQYF. The CDR3 DNA follows: TGTGCCAGCAGCTTGGACGCTAGCGGGCCCTACGGGCAGTACTTC.